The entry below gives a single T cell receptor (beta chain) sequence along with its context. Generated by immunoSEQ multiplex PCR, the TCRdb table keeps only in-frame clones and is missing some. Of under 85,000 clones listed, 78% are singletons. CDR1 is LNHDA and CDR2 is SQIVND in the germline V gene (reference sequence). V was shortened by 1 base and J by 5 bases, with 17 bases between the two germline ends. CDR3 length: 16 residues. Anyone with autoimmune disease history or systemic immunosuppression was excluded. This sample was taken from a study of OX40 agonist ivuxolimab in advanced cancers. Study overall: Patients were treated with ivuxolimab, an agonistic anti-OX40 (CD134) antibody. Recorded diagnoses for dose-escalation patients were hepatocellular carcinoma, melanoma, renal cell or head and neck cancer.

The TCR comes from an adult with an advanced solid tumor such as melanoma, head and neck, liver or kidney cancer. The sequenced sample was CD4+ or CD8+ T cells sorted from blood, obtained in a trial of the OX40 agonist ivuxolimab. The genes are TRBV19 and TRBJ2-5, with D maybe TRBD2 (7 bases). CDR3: CASSIGRRGGLETQYF. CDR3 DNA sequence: TGTGCCAGTAGTATAGGGCGCAGGGGAGGGTTGGAGACCCAGTACTTC.